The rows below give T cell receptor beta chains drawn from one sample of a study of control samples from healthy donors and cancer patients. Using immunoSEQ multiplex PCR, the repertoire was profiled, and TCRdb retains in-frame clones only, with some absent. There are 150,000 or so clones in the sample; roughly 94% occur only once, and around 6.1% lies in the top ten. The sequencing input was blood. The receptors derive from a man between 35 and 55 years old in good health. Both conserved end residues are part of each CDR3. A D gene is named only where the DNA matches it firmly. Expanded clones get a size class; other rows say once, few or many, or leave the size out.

DNA: TGTGCCAGCAGTTACGGGGAGACAGGCTCCTACAATGAGCAGTTCTTC
CDR3: CASSYGETGSYNEQFF
D: .
J: TRBJ2-1
size: .
V: TRBV6-5

DNA: TGTGCCAGCAGCCCTGACCTTTCACCCCTCCACTTT
CDR3: CASSPDLSPLHF
D: .
J: TRBJ1-6
size: .
V: TRBV7-9

DNA: TGTGCCAGCAGTTACTCCGGACAGGGGGCTACTGAAGCTTTCTTT
CDR3: CASSYSGQGATEAFF
D: TRBD1
J: TRBJ1-1
size: .
V: TRBV6-6

DNA: TGTGCCAGCAGCGTAGGAAAAGATAGCAATCAGCCCCAGCATTTT
CDR3: CASSVGKDSNQPQHF
D: .
J: TRBJ1-5
size: .
V: TRBV9

DNA: TGCGCCAGCAGCTTGGAAGGTTCTCCCCCGAACACTGAAGCTTTCTTT
CDR3: CASSLEGSPPNTEAFF
D: .
J: TRBJ1-1
size: .
V: TRBV5-1

DNA: TGTGCCAGCAGCGTAGGCTTAAGCAATGAGCAGTTCTTC
CDR3: CASSVGLSNEQFF
D: .
J: TRBJ2-1
size: .
V: TRBV9

DNA: TGTGCCAGCAGGGGCAAATCGGGACAGAAATACGAGCAGTACTTC
CDR3: CASRGKSGQKYEQYF
D: TRBD1
J: TRBJ2-7
size: .
V: TRBV11-2

DNA: TGTGCCTGGGGAACAGGGGAAGGGGATGAAAAACTGTTTTTT
CDR3: CAWGTGEGDEKLFF
D: TRBD1
J: TRBJ1-4
size: .
V: TRBV30

DNA: TGTGCCAGCAGCTTGCAGGCGGGGGTGCTAAACAATGAGCAGTTCTTC
CDR3: CASSLQAGVLNNEQFF
D: TRBD2
J: TRBJ2-1
size: .
V: TRBV5-6

DNA: TGTGCCAGCAGCCAAGATCGGAGGGGTCTTTATGGCTACACCTTC
CDR3: CASSQDRRGLYGYTF
D: .
J: TRBJ1-2
size: .
V: TRBV3-1/TRBV3-2

DNA: TGTGCCAGCAGTGACCCACTTCTAGCGAACCAAGAGACCCAGTACTTC
CDR3: CASSDPLLANQETQYF
D: .
J: TRBJ2-5
size: .
V: TRBV2

DNA: TGTGCCAGCAGCTTAGCGATCGAGACACACTATGGCTACACCTTC
CDR3: CASSLAIETHYGYTF
D: .
J: TRBJ1-2
size: .
V: TRBV7-9

DNA: TGTGCCAGCTCACCGATTTTGGGGGCCTACAATGAGCAGTTCTTC
CDR3: CASSPILGAYNEQFF
D: .
J: TRBJ2-1
size: once
V: TRBV18

DNA: TGCGCCAGCAGCCCGGGGACAGCGAACACTGAAGCTTTCTTT
CDR3: CASSPGTANTEAFF
D: TRBD1
J: TRBJ1-1
size: .
V: TRBV5-1

DNA: TGTGCCAGCAGTCCCCCGGACAGGGTCCCCTATGGCTACACCTTC
CDR3: CASSPPDRVPYGYTF
D: TRBD1
J: TRBJ1-2
size: .
V: TRBV28

DNA: TGTGCCAGCGGAACACCGGGACGGCACACAGATACGCAGTATTTT
CDR3: CASGTPGRHTDTQYF
D: .
J: TRBJ2-3
size: .
V: TRBV7-9

DNA: TGTGCCAGCAGCTCAGCACTCCCTAATGAAAAACTGTTTTTT
CDR3: CASSSALPNEKLFF
D: .
J: TRBJ1-4
size: .
V: TRBV3-1/TRBV3-2

DNA: TGTGCCAGCAGCCGGGGACTAGCGGGGGGGCCGGGCACCGGGGAGCTGTTTTTT
CDR3: CASSRGLAGGPGTGELFF
D: TRBD2
J: TRBJ2-2
size: .
V: TRBV11-2

DNA: TGCGCCAGCACGGAGGGGGCGCAGGAAAAACTGTTTTTT
CDR3: CASTEGAQEKLFF
D: TRBD1
J: TRBJ1-4
size: .
V: TRBV5-1

DNA: TGTGCCAGTAGGGACCTCATGAACACTGAAGCTTTCTTT
CDR3: CASRDLMNTEAFF
D: .
J: TRBJ1-1
size: .
V: TRBV19

DNA: TGTGCCTGCCCAGGGGGGGGGAACACTGAAGCTTTCTTT
CDR3: CACPGGGNTEAFF
D: TRBD1
J: TRBJ1-1
size: .
V: TRBV30

DNA: TGTGCCAGCAGCTCAAACAGGGCCGAAGCTTTCTTT
CDR3: CASSSNRAEAFF
D: .
J: TRBJ1-1
size: .
V: TRBV28

DNA: TGTGCCAGCAACCACCGGGGCGCTAGGGCAGAGGCTAACTATGGCTACACCTTC
CDR3: CASNHRGARAEANYGYTF
D: .
J: TRBJ1-2
size: .
V: TRBV11-3

DNA: TGTGCCAGCAGGTTGCGAGACTCTGGAAACACCATATATTTT
CDR3: CASRLRDSGNTIYF
D: .
J: TRBJ1-3
size: .
V: TRBV28

DNA: TGTGCCAGCAGTTATGAGGCTCCGCCTAGATCTGGAAACACCATATATTTT
CDR3: CASSYEAPPRSGNTIYF
D: .
J: TRBJ1-3
size: few
V: TRBV27

DNA: TGTGCCAGTACTCCGGGACAGGGGGCTGGGTATGGCTACACCTTC
CDR3: CASTPGQGAGYGYTF
D: TRBD1
J: TRBJ1-2
size: .
V: TRBV19

DNA: TGTGCCAGCAGTCCCTGGACGGGGGACTATGGCTACACCTTC
CDR3: CASSPWTGDYGYTF
D: .
J: TRBJ1-2
size: .
V: TRBV27

DNA: TGTGCCAGCAGCTTAGACGGGACAGGTGGTACCTACGAGCAGTACTTC
CDR3: CASSLDGTGGTYEQYF
D: TRBD1
J: TRBJ2-7
size: .
V: TRBV7-2

DNA: TGTGCCAGCAGAGGCGGCGGGCAAGGGAATTCACCCCTCCACTTT
CDR3: CASRGGGQGNSPLHF
D: .
J: TRBJ1-6
size: once
V: TRBV6-5

DNA: TGTGCCAGCTCACCGACCGGGACAGGGGCCTCACCCCTCCACTTT
CDR3: CASSPTGTGASPLHF
D: TRBD1
J: TRBJ1-6
size: .
V: TRBV18

DNA: TGTGCCAGCAGTCAACAGACAGGGTATCTGTCCGCTTTCTTT
CDR3: CASSQQTGYLSAFF
D: TRBD1
J: TRBJ1-1
size: .
V: TRBV6-5

DNA: TGCGCCAGCAGCCGACAGATAACCAGGGCGGTCCAAGAGACCCAGTACTTC
CDR3: CASSRQITRAVQETQYF
D: .
J: TRBJ2-5
size: .
V: TRBV4-3

DNA: TGCGCCAGCAGCGTAACCACGGGGCCCACCTACGAGCAGTACTTC
CDR3: CASSVTTGPTYEQYF
D: .
J: TRBJ2-7
size: .
V: TRBV5-1

DNA: TGTGCCAGCAGCTCGGGGCAGGGGGTAAGGGGAGGCTACACCTTC
CDR3: CASSSGQGVRGGYTF
D: TRBD1
J: TRBJ1-2
size: .
V: TRBV7-2

DNA: TGTGCCAGCAGCATTACACAGGGGGCGGCCGCCTATGGCTACACCTTC
CDR3: CASSITQGAAAYGYTF
D: TRBD1
J: TRBJ1-2
size: .
V: TRBV5-5

DNA: TGTGCCAGCGGCCGAGGGGGACAACCCCAAGAGACCCAGTACTTC
CDR3: CASGRGGQPQETQYF
D: .
J: TRBJ2-5
size: .
V: TRBV27

DNA: TGTGCCAGCAGTTTAAGTAGCTCCTACGAGCAGTACTTC
CDR3: CASSLSSSYEQYF
D: .
J: TRBJ2-7
size: .
V: TRBV28

DNA: TGTGCTAGTGGTTTGCAGCGGGAGCGGCAGACTTATAGCAATCAGCCCCAGCATTTT
CDR3: CASGLQRERQTYSNQPQHF
D: .
J: TRBJ1-5
size: .
V: TRBV12-5

DNA: TGCGCCAGCAGCGGGAGGACAGGGTCAGGAGGTGAGCAGTTCTTC
CDR3: CASSGRTGSGGEQFF
D: TRBD1
J: TRBJ2-1
size: few
V: TRBV5-1

DNA: .
CDR3: CASSTSADTQYF
D: .
J: TRBJ2-3
size: .
V: TRBV6-2/TRBV6-3

DNA: TGTGCCAGCAGTTACTCTATTATGGACGGCTACACCTTC
CDR3: CASSYSIMDGYTF
D: .
J: TRBJ1-2
size: .
V: TRBV6-2/TRBV6-3

DNA: TGTGCCTGGAGTGTACGATCCACAAGGTCTAATTCACCCCTCCACTTT
CDR3: CAWSVRSTRSNSPLHF
D: .
J: TRBJ1-6
size: .
V: TRBV30

DNA: TGTGCCAGCAGTTCGGGAAGCAGGGGAGGGAATGAGCAGTTCTTC
CDR3: CASSSGSRGGNEQFF
D: .
J: TRBJ2-1
size: .
V: TRBV27

DNA: TGTGCCAGCAGCTTAGGGGGGGCGGGCCCCTATAATTCACCCCTCCACTTT
CDR3: CASSLGGAGPYNSPLHF
D: .
J: TRBJ1-6
size: .
V: TRBV7-9

DNA: TGTGCCAGCAGCCCGCTAGCGCTACAAGAGACCCAGTACTTC
CDR3: CASSPLALQETQYF
D: .
J: TRBJ2-5
size: .
V: TRBV3-1/TRBV3-2

DNA: TGCGCCAGCAGCCAAGAGGCCCTCCCTCCCGCGGCTGGCTACACCTTC
CDR3: CASSQEALPPAAGYTF
D: .
J: TRBJ1-2
size: .
V: TRBV4-1

DNA: TGCGCCAGCAGCCAAGAGGGAGGGGAGAAAGAAAAACTGTTTTTT
CDR3: CASSQEGGEKEKLFF
D: .
J: TRBJ1-4
size: .
V: TRBV4-3

DNA: TGTGCCAGCAGCCTACAGGGGGCGAACAATGAAAAACTGTTTTTT
CDR3: CASSLQGANNEKLFF
D: TRBD1
J: TRBJ1-4
size: .
V: TRBV5-4

DNA: TGTGCCAGCATCGGACAGGTTCCTTACAATGAGCAGTTCTTC
CDR3: CASIGQVPYNEQFF
D: TRBD1
J: TRBJ2-1
size: .
V: TRBV28

DNA: TGTGCCAGCAGGGCCCGGGGGGGCCGGGCCAATCAGCCCCAGCATTTT
CDR3: CASRARGGRANQPQHF
D: .
J: TRBJ1-5
size: .
V: TRBV21-1

DNA: TGCAGCGTCGTAACAGCTAACTATGGCTACACCTTC
CDR3: CSVVTANYGYTF
D: .
J: TRBJ1-2
size: .
V: TRBV29-1

DNA: TGCGCCAGCAGCCAAGATGGCTTCATCACCGGGGAGCTGTTTTTT
CDR3: CASSQDGFITGELFF
D: .
J: TRBJ2-2
size: few
V: TRBV4-3

DNA: TGTGCCAGCAGCCCCACCGGGCTATACAATGAGCAGTTCTTC
CDR3: CASSPTGLYNEQFF
D: .
J: TRBJ2-1
size: .
V: TRBV5-6

DNA: TGTGCCAGCAGCCGACTAAACACTGAAGCTTTCTTT
CDR3: CASSRLNTEAFF
D: .
J: TRBJ1-1
size: once
V: TRBV5-4

DNA: TGTGCCAGCAGCTACGTCCCCGGCTTGACTAGCCCGACGCAGTATTTT
CDR3: CASSYVPGLTSPTQYF
D: TRBD2
J: TRBJ2-3
size: few
V: TRBV7-9

DNA: TGTGCCAGCAGCTTGGCGGACAGACCTAACTATGGCTACACCTTC
CDR3: CASSLADRPNYGYTF
D: .
J: TRBJ1-2
size: .
V: TRBV5-6

DNA: TGCAGCGCCTTCGACAGGATCGAGCAGTTCTTC
CDR3: CSAFDRIEQFF
D: .
J: TRBJ2-1
size: .
V: TRBV29-1

DNA: TGTGCCACCAGCAGAGATCCGGGGGGGAGCACTGAAGCTTTCTTT
CDR3: CATSRDPGGSTEAFF
D: .
J: TRBJ1-1
size: .
V: TRBV15